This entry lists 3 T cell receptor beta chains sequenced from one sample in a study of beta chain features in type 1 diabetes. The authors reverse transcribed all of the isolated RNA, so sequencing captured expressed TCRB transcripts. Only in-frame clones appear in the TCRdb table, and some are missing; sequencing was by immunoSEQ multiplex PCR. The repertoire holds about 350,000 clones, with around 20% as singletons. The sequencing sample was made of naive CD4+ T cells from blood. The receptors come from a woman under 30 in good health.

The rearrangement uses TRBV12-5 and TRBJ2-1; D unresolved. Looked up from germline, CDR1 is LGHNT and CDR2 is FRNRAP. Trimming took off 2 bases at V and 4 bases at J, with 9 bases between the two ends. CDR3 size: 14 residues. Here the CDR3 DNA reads TGTGCTAGTGGTTTGACTACTAATTACAATGAGCAGTTCTTC. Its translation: CASGLTTNYNEQFF.

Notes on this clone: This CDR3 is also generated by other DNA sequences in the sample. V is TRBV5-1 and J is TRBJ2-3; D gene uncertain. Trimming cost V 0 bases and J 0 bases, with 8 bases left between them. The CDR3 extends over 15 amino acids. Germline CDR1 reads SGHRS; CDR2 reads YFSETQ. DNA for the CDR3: TGCGCCAGCAGCTTGGCTCCGGGTAGCACAGATACGCAGTATTTT. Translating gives CASSLAPGSTDTQYF.

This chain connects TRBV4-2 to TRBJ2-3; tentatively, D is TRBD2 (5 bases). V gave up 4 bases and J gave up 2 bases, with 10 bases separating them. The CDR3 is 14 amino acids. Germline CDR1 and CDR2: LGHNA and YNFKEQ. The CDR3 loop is CASSPQTTTDTQYF. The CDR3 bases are TGTGCCAGCAGCCCTCAGACTACCACAGATACGCAGTATTTT.